This record looks at one T cell receptor (beta chain) sequence and its context. The data derive from a study of control samples from healthy donors and cancer patients. Repertoires were generated with immunoSEQ multiplex PCR, while TCRdb's copy carries only in-frame clones and drops some. Seen here are about 85,000 clones, 85% to 90% observed once, and the top ten hold about 7.4%. This CDR3 is built from 12 residues. In germline, CDR1 is GTSNPN, CDR2 SVGIG (reference sequence). V gave up 8 bases and J gave up 2 bases; unmatched junction bases: 0. The sequencing sample was made of blood. The gene calls are TRBV30 and TRBJ1-4, with 9 nucleotides matching TRBD1. The sequence came from an older woman in good health. The CDR3 loop reads CAGTGTNEKLFF. The CDR3 nucleotides read TGTGCCGGGACAGGGACTAATGAAAAACTGTTTTTT.